A single sample gave rise to the 25 T cell receptor beta chains below, sequenced in a study of blood T cell repertoires in COVID-19 (dated by TCRdb to the early 2020s). Receptor libraries were prepared by the immunoSEQ multiplex PCR assay. Imported from immuneACCESS, the table was reduced by TCRdb to in-frame sequences with V and J called. These copies leave out some clones; in studies compared against another copy, an unresolved V gene accounts for under half, and the cause of the remainder is not known. In this sample the table shows 200,000 to 250,000 clones, about 79% of which occur a single time. The biggest ten clones account for about 3.2% of the sample. Sequenced: PBMCs or T cells enriched from blood (not recorded which). These receptors were taken from a woman aged 60-70 years who had recovered from COVID-19.

The table lists this clone with a few counts. The gene calls are TRBV18 and TRBJ1-2; 7 nucleotides align to TRBD1. The CDR3 consists of 13 residues. J was trimmed by 6 bases and V by 3 bases; bases with no gene match: 4. Germline CDR1 KGHSH, CDR2 LQKENI. CDR3 DNA: TGTGCCAGCTCACCGACAGGGTGGGATGGCTACACCTTC. Protein product: CASSPTGWDGYTF.

The CDR3 coding sequence is TGCAGCGTTGAATGGGACAGATCGGCTTTCTTT. This encodes CSVEWDRSAFF. V usage is TRBV29-1 and J usage is TRBJ1-1, with TRBD1 matching over 7 bases. The germline CDR1 and CDR2 sequences are SQVTM and ANQGSEA. CDR3 size: 11 residues. V was clipped by 2 bases and J by 11 bases; unmatched bases: 5.

V usage is TRBV19 and J usage is TRBJ2-5, with a weak D call TRBD1 (6 bases). Trimming removed 11 bases from V and 1 base from J, with 14 bases in between. CDR3 length: 13 residues. CDR1 LNHDA and CDR2 SQIVND come from the germline V gene (reference sequence). CDR3 sequence: CASRTRGQETQYF. The CDR3 region has the DNA TGTGCCTCGAGGACCAGGGGCCAAGAGACCCAGTACTTC. The full variable domain, its missing parts supplied by reference TRBV19 and TRBJ2-5, is DGGITQSPKYLFRKEGQNVTLSCEQNLNHDAMYWYRQDPGQGLRLIYYSQIVNDFQKGDIAEGYSVSREKKESFPLTVTSAQKNPTAFYLCASRTRGQETQYFGPGTRLLVL.

The chain recombines TRBV13 with TRBJ2-3, with D possibly matching TRBD1 (5 bases). There are 15 residues in the CDR3. CDR1 and CDR2 from the germline V gene are PRHDT and FYEKMQ (reference sequence). Deletions cut 7 bases from V and 5 bases from J, with 19 bases between. The CDR3 loop reads CASTGMNRQGDTQYF. In nucleotides, the CDR3 is TGTGCCAGCACTGGAATGAACAGGCAGGGAGATACGCAGTATTTT.

The chain employs TRBV5-6 and TRBJ2-1; D perhaps matches TRBD1 (5 bases). CDR1 is SGHDT, CDR2 YYEEEE, per germline. This CDR3 is built from 13 residues. V dropped 3 bases and J dropped 5 bases, with 9 bases sitting between them. The CDR3, as DNA: TGTGCCAGCAGCTACGACAGACACAATGAGCAGTTCTTC. It codes for CASSYDRHNEQFF.

This chain's CDR3 is CASSQVHPGQGGGYTF. CDR3 coding DNA: TGTGCCAGCAGCCAAGTCCATCCGGGACAGGGGGGCGGCTACACCTTC. This chain links TRBV3-1 (or the pseudogene TRBV3-2) with TRBJ1-2; TRBD1 aligns across 11 bases. This CDR3 has 16 amino acids. Losses at the gene ends were 1 base for V and 8 bases for J; bases not matched to a gene: 9. Germline-derived CDR1 and CDR2 are LGHDT and YNNKEL (reference sequence).

J is TRBJ1-1 and V is TRBV6-2 or TRBV6-3; 9 bases fit TRBD1. The junction had 9 bases not matched to a gene; V was cut back by 5 bases and J by 8 bases. This CDR3 has 14 amino acids. Germline loops: CDR1 MNHEY, CDR2 SVGEGT. Written as DNA, the CDR3 is TGTGCCAGCAGTGACCCCGGGACAGGGAAGGAAGCTTTCTTT. This translates into CASSDPGTGKEAFF.

The chain couples TRBV28 to TRBJ1-4, with TRBD1 as a possible D gene (5 bases). CDR1 is MDHEN and CDR2 is SYDVKM in the germline V gene. The CDR3 has 11 residues. Trimming removed 5 bases at V and 11 bases at J, with 9 bases between. CDR3 in amino acids: CASSLRGKLFF. CDR3 nucleotide sequence: TGTGCCAGCAGTCTCCGGGGGAAACTGTTTTTT.

This clone appeared once. This rearrangement joins TRBV9 to TRBJ2-2; possible D gene TRBD2, 6 bases. CDR1 and CDR2 from the germline V gene are SGDLS and YYNGEE. The V end was cut by 1 base, the J end by 0 bases, with 16 bases between. The CDR3 contains 18 residues. The CDR3 DNA reads as TGTGCCAGCAGCGTAAATCAGGGCCTAGCGCCGAACACCGGGGAGCTGTTTTTT. As protein: CASSVNQGLAPNTGELFF.

The genes are TRBV27 and TRBJ2-7; 8 bases line up with TRBD1. Germline values: CDR1 MNHEY, CDR2 SMNVEV (reference sequence). The junction had 4 bases not matched to a gene; V was cut back by 2 bases and J by 4 bases. The CDR3 contains 14 residues. The CDR3 DNA sequence: TGTGCCAGCAGTTTAGGGACAGGATTTTACGAGCAGTACTTC. Amino acid sequence: CASSLGTGFYEQYF.

The gene calls are TRBV5-1 and TRBJ2-3, with D possibly matching TRBD2 (6 bases). Germline V lookup: CDR1 SGHRS, CDR2 YFSETQ. Trimming left V 2 bases short and J 5 bases short, with 18 bases between. CDR3 length: 16 residues. The CDR3 reads CASSLSGDALVDTQYF. DNA for the CDR3: TGCGCCAGCAGCTTATCGGGAGATGCTTTGGTAGATACGCAGTATTTT.

The gene calls are TRBV21-1 and TRBJ2-1; TRBD2 is the table's D call, not checked against the DNA. TRBV21-1 is listed as a pseudogene. CDR3 length equals 19 residues. The CDR3 loop reads CASSKGGLAGLSSYNEQFF. The DNA of the CDR3 is TGTGCCAGCAGCAAGGGGGGACTAGCGGGATTGAGCTCCTACAATGAGCAGTTCTTC.

The chain couples TRBV27 to TRBJ1-5; D remains ambiguous. Germline loops: CDR1 MNHEY, CDR2 SMNVEV (reference sequence). This CDR3 is built from 13 residues. Deletions cut 3 bases from V and 1 base from J, with 4 bases between. CDR3 in DNA: TGTGCCAGCAGTTTCCAGAGCAATCAGCCCCAGCATTTT. Amino acid sequence: CASSFQSNQPQHF.

CDR3 nucleotide sequence: TGTGCCAGCAGCCAAGAGGCAGGGCCACGATCACCCCTCCACTTT. It encodes CASSQEAGPRSPLHF. V usage is TRBV3-1 (or the pseudogene TRBV3-2) and J usage is TRBJ1-6; D possibly corresponds to TRBD1 (5 bases). Germline loops: CDR1 LGHDT, CDR2 YNNKEL (reference sequence). Trimming removed 0 bases from V and 10 bases from J, with 13 bases in between. The CDR3 contains 15 residues.

The V gene is TRBV18, the J gene TRBJ1-2, with 7 bases aligning to TRBD1. CDR1 and CDR2 (germline): KGHSH, LQKENI. The ends lost 6 bases at V and 6 bases at J; junction bases unmatched: 7. This CDR3 comprises 13 residues. CDR3: CASSSGQGDGYTF. The DNA of the CDR3 is TGTGCCAGCTCTTCCGGTCAGGGGGATGGCTACACCTTC.

The chain couples TRBV29-1 to TRBJ1-2; the D gene is possibly TRBD1 (6 bases). This CDR3 is 14 amino acids long. V lost 4 bases and J lost 8, with 20 bases in between. Germline V gene sequence: CDR1 SQVTM, CDR2 ANQGSEA. The CDR3 spells CSVGQGNFVEGYTF. In DNA form, the CDR3 reads TGCAGCGTTGGCCAGGGGAATTTTGTAGAAGGCTACACCTTC. Full variable domain (remainder filled in from reference TRBV29-1 and TRBJ1-2): SAVISQKPSRDICQRGTSLTIQCQVDSQVTMMFWYRQQPGQSLTLIATANQGSEATYESGFVIDKFPISRPNLTFSTLTVSNMSPEDSSIYLCSVGQGNFVEGYTFGSGTRLTVV.

This clone was observed many times. This chain uses TRBV4-2 with TRBJ1-1; D might be TRBD1 (5 bases). CDR1 and CDR2 from the germline V gene are LGHNA and YNFKEQ. This CDR3 comprises 15 residues. V was cut by 0 bases and J by 5 bases, with 13 bases left in between. The CDR3 protein is CASSQEPGKGTEAFF. In DNA, the CDR3 is TGTGCCAGCAGCCAAGAGCCAGGGAAGGGGACTGAAGCTTTCTTT.

The V and J genes are TRBV5-1 and TRBJ2-5; a weak D match, TRBD2 (6 bases). Trimming left V 0 bases short and J 1 base short, with 10 bases between. Germline assignment: CDR1 SGHRS and CDR2 YFSETQ. This CDR3 is built from 15 residues. CDR3 sequence (DNA): TGCGCCAGCAGCTTGGGGCAGGGAGGCCAAGAGACCCAGTACTTC. Protein sequence: CASSLGQGGQETQYF.

The V and J genes are TRBV7-8 and TRBJ1-1; 8 nucleotides line up with TRBD1. There are 12 residues in the CDR3. The germline V gene has CDR1 SGHVS and CDR2 FQNEAQ. V was clipped by 5 bases and J by 11 bases; unmatched bases: 7. Written as DNA, the CDR3 is TGTGCCAGCAGCGGAGAGGACAGGGTTGCTTTCTTT. Its protein product is CASSGEDRVAFF.

The CDR3 nucleotides read TGTGCCAGCTCGCCGGTCCCAGAGGTTCTGGGCTACACCTTC. As protein: CASSPVPEVLGYTF. The V gene is TRBV18, the J gene TRBJ1-2, with D unresolved. The germline CDR1 and CDR2 sequences are KGHSH and LQKENI. The V and J ends lost 6 bases and 8 bases respectively, with 19 bases between them. This CDR3 has 14 amino acids.

The chain has TRBV5-4 and TRBJ2-1; no reliable D call. Germline V lookup: CDR1 SGHNT, CDR2 YYREEE (reference sequence). This CDR3 has 12 amino acids. With 4 bases removed from V and 3 bases from J, the gap between germline ends came to 5 bases. This chain's CDR3 is CASSRDYNEQFF. The CDR3 DNA reads as TGTGCCAGCAGCCGCGACTACAATGAGCAGTTCTTC.

This chain connects TRBV27 to TRBJ2-5, with a weak D call TRBD2 (6 bases). V was shortened by 8 bases and J by 4 bases, with 23 bases between the two germline ends. The germline V gene has CDR1 MNHEY and CDR2 SMNVEV (reference sequence). There are 16 residues in the CDR3. The CDR3: CASSGVAQGEGETQYF. As DNA, the CDR3 is TGTGCCAGCTCGGGAGTTGCCCAGGGTGAGGGAGAGACCCAGTACTTC.

This chain joins TRBV7-9 and TRBJ1-1, with a tentative D call TRBD1 (5 bases). Trimming removed 6 bases at V and 6 bases at J, with 17 bases between. Looked up from germline, CDR1 is SEHNR and CDR2 is FQNEAQ (reference sequence). This CDR3 is 14 amino acids long. The CDR3 coding sequence is TGTGCCAGCAGTCTACTCAGGGTGGGCGCTGAAGCTTTCTTT. It translates to CASSLLRVGAEAFF.

This chain connects TRBV7-9 to TRBJ1-5, with D perhaps TRBD1 (5 bases). This CDR3 region has 14 residues. With 4 bases removed from V and 4 bases from J, the gap between germline ends came to 11 bases. Per germline, CDR1 SEHNR and CDR2 FQNEAQ (reference sequence). CDR3 nucleotides: TGTGCCAGCAGCTACGGACAAGGTAATCAGCCCCAGCATTTT. Amino acids: CASSYGQGNQPQHF. The complete variable domain, with remaining parts taken from reference TRBV7-9 and TRBJ1-5, reads DTGVSQNPRHKITKRGQNVTFRCDPISEHNRLYWYRQTLGQGPEFLTYFQNEAQLEKSRLLSDRFSAERPKGSFSTLEIQRTEQGDSAMYLCASSYGQGNQPQHFGDGTRLSIL.

This clone has just a few counts. The chain has TRBV10-3 and TRBJ1-2; D possibly corresponds to TRBD1 (6 bases). Trimming took off 5 bases at V and 4 bases at J, with 23 bases between the two ends. The CDR3 is 17 residues long. The germline V gene encodes CDR1 ENHRY and CDR2 SYGVKD. The DNA of the CDR3 is TGTGCCATCAGTAACCCTTCAGGGGCGGCCCCTATCTATGGCTACACCTTC. Translated, it gives CAISNPSGAAPIYGYTF.